These T cell receptor beta chains were read from a single sample in a study of blood T cell repertoires in COVID-19. Some clones are missing from TCRdb's copy, which holds only in-frame ones; the method was immunoSEQ multiplex PCR. The sample contains fewer than 150,000 clones, nearly 90% of which appear only once. The sequenced sample consisted of peripheral blood. The receptors come from a woman aged 60-75 years with COVID-19, enrolled during active disease. CDR3s include the opening cysteine and the closing phenylalanine or tryptophan. Fields, in order: clone size, J gene, D gene, V gene, CDR3 DNA, CDR3 protein. D genes are given only for firm matches. A clone size is listed for some rows: how often the clone was seen (once, few, many), or a class if it is expanded.

-	TRBJ1-1	-	TRBV20-1	TGCAGTGCTTTTATGAACACTGAAGCTTTCTTT	CSAFMNTEAFF
-	TRBJ2-7	-	TRBV6-2/TRBV6-3	TGTGCCAGCATCCCGGACAGTCGGGTCTACGAGCAGTACTTC	CASIPDSRVYEQYF
-	TRBJ1-1	-	TRBV7-9	TGTGCCAGCAGCTCGACATTTGGCTCGGCCCGCACTGAAGCTTTCTTT	CASSSTFGSARTEAFF
-	TRBJ1-2	TRBD1	TRBV19	TGTGCCAGTAGGCGGGGGGGACAGGCCTCTAACTATGGCTACACCTTC	CASRRGGQASNYGYTF
-	TRBJ1-6	TRBD1	TRBV7-9	TGTGCCAGCACCGATAGGACAGGTCTCGCTTCACCCCTCCACTTT	CASTDRTGLASPLHF
once	TRBJ1-1	-	TRBV11-2	TGTGCCAGCAGCTTAGTCCGGACACAGAACACTGAAGCTTTCTTT	CASSLVRTQNTEAFF
-	TRBJ2-3	TRBD1	TRBV18	TGTGCCAGCTCACCACCGACAGGGACAGATACGCAGTATTTT	CASSPPTGTDTQYF
-	TRBJ1-5	-	TRBV4-2	TGTGCCAGCAGCTCATCAGGGAGGGAGTATTTTCAGCCCCAGCATTTT	CASSSSGREYFQPQHF
-	TRBJ1-6	TRBD1	TRBV5-1	TGCGCCAGCAGCACCTACGACAGGGCCTCACCCCTCCACTTT	CASSTYDRASPLHF
-	TRBJ1-2	-	TRBV5-1	TGCGCCAGCAGCTTGGATAGGACTCGGTATGGCTACACCTTC	CASSLDRTRYGYTF
-	TRBJ1-2	TRBD1	TRBV5-4	TGTGCCAGCAGCTTTAGGGACAGGGACTATGGCTACACCTTC	CASSFRDRDYGYTF
-	TRBJ2-7	-	TRBV5-5	TGTGCCAGCAGCTTGGGGTATCCGGGAGCCTACGAGCAGTACTTC	CASSLGYPGAYEQYF
-	TRBJ2-3	TRBD1	TRBV5-4	TGTGCCAGCAGCTTGGGATCGGGACAGGGAGCAGATACGCAGTATTTT	CASSLGSGQGADTQYF
-	TRBJ2-5	TRBD1	TRBV10-3	TGTGCCATCGGACAGGGGGGAGAGACCCAGTACTTC	CAIGQGGETQYF
-	TRBJ2-7	-	TRBV5-4	TGTGCCAGCAGCTCCTATGGGGGGATCCCCTACGAGCAGTACTTC	CASSSYGGIPYEQYF
once	TRBJ2-1	TRBD2	TRBV5-1	TGCGCCAGCAGCTCAAGTAGCGGGGGCCGGATCGATGAGCAGTTCTTC	CASSSSSGGRIDEQFF
-	TRBJ2-4	-	TRBV18	TGTGCCAGCTCACCGGCCACCGGGGAAAACATTCAGTACTTC	CASSPATGENIQYF
once	TRBJ2-1	TRBD1	TRBV7-8	TGTGCCAGCAGCTTAGGGACAGGGGGGAACAATGAGCAGTTCTTC	CASSLGTGGNNEQFF
-	TRBJ2-1	TRBD2	TRBV3-1/TRBV3-2	TGTGCCAGCAGCCCGGGACTAGCGGGGGCCCTCAACTCCTACAATGAGCAGTTCTTC	CASSPGLAGALNSYNEQFF
-	TRBJ1-1	-	TRBV10-3	TGTGCCATCAGTGACAGGTTGAACACTGAAGCTTTCTTT	CAISDRLNTEAFF
-	TRBJ1-2	-	TRBV7-2	TGTGCCAGCAGACCGCCGGTGCAGGGCTTCATAGCTAACTATGGCTACACCTTC	CASRPPVQGFIANYGYTF
few	TRBJ1-1	TRBD1	TRBV10-3	TGTGCCATCAGTACAGGGGACAACACTGAAGCTTTCTTT	CAISTGDNTEAFF
-	TRBJ1-2	-	TRBV28	TGTGCCAGCAGCAGTAAGCGGACGTATGGCTACACCTTC	CASSSKRTYGYTF
-	TRBJ2-7	TRBD1	TRBV12-3/TRBV12-4	TGTGCCAGCAGTCTAGGACAGGGGAACGAGCAGTACTTC	CASSLGQGNEQYF
-	TRBJ1-3	-	TRBV11-2	TGTGCCAGCAGCTCCCGGGGGGCCTCTGGAAACACCATATATTTT	CASSSRGASGNTIYF
once	TRBJ2-2	TRBD2	TRBV5-5	TGTGCCAGCAGCTTTAGACTAGCGGGGAGCACCGGGGAGCTGTTTTTT	CASSFRLAGSTGELFF
-	TRBJ1-2	-	TRBV10-3	TGTGCCATCAGCAGCCTTCGTGGGCCTAACTATGGCTACACCTTC	CAISSLRGPNYGYTF
-	TRBJ1-3	-	TRBV3-1/TRBV3-2	TGTGCCAGCACCCCCACGAACCGGGGGAGTGGAAACACCATATATTTT	CASTPTNRGSGNTIYF
-	TRBJ2-3	-	TRBV11-3	TGTGCCAGCAGCTCCGGGACTAGCACAGATACGCAGTATTTT	CASSSGTSTDTQYF
once	TRBJ2-1	-	TRBV27	TGTGCCAGCACTCTCTCCCTACAGGTCCTGGGCGCCTACAATGAGCAGTTCTTC	CASTLSLQVLGAYNEQFF
-	TRBJ2-7	TRBD1	TRBV6-5	TGTGCCAGCAGTCCTCTCGGACAGGGGCGCGAGCAGTACTTC	CASSPLGQGREQYF
-	TRBJ1-6	-	TRBV4-1	TGCGCCAGCAGCCAAGTGAATACGGGTTCACCCCTCCACTTT	CASSQVNTGSPLHF
once	TRBJ1-1	-	TRBV5-5	TGTGCCAGCAGCCGACCCTTTACAGGGAACACTGAAGCTTTCTTT	CASSRPFTGNTEAFF
-	TRBJ2-7	-	TRBV21-1	TGTGCCAGCAGCAAACCAGGGCGTTTTGTCTACGAGCAGTACTTC	CASSKPGRFVYEQYF
-	TRBJ2-2	-	TRBV11-1	TGTGCCAGCAGCTTAACACAGAGATACACCGGGGAGCTGTTTTTT	CASSLTQRYTGELFF
-	TRBJ2-1	-	TRBV12-3/TRBV12-4	TGTGCCAGCAGTTTAGATAAATCTCAGCAGTTCTTC	CASSLDKSQQFF
-	TRBJ1-1	-	TRBV19	TGTGCCAGTACCCCGCGTCAGGGGAACACTGAAGCTTTCTTT	CASTPRQGNTEAFF
-	TRBJ2-3	TRBD2	TRBV3-1/TRBV3-2	TGTGCCAGCAGCCACCAAGCGGGACCAATCACAGATACGCAGTATTTT	CASSHQAGPITDTQYF
once	TRBJ2-5	TRBD1	TRBV7-3	TGTGCCAGCAGCCGGTTACCGGGACAGGGATTAGAGACCCAGTACTTC	CASSRLPGQGLETQYF
-	TRBJ2-7	-	TRBV19	TGTGCCAGTAGTCACTGGGCGGGCGGCGAGCAGTACTTC	CASSHWAGGEQYF
-	TRBJ2-3	-	TRBV11-2	TGTGCCAGCAGCCCATCAGATACGCAGTATTTT	CASSPSDTQYF
few	TRBJ1-5	-	TRBV7-2	TGTGCCAGCAGCCGGGGACACGCCAATCAGCCCCAGCATTTT	CASSRGHANQPQHF
-	TRBJ1-1	-	TRBV12-3/TRBV12-4	TGTGCCAGCAGTTTAAGGGGGAACACTGAAGCTTTCTTT	CASSLRGNTEAFF